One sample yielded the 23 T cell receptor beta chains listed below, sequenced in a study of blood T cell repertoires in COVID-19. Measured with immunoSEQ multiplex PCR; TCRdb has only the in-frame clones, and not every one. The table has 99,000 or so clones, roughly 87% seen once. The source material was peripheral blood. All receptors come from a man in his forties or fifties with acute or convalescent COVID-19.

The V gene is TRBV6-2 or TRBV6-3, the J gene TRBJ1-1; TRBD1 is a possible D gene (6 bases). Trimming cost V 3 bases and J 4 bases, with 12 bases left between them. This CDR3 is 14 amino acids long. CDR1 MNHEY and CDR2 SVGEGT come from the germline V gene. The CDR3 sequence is CASSYGRGVTEAFF. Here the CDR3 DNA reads TGTGCCAGCAGTTATGGCAGGGGAGTCACTGAAGCTTTCTTT.

The CDR3 DNA is TGCAGCGTTGGGACAGGATATGTAACAGATACGCAGTATTTT. Translation gives CSVGTGYVTDTQYF. V and J are TRBV29-1 and TRBJ2-3; 7 bases are shared with TRBD1. This CDR3 spans 14 amino acids. The germline V gene encodes CDR1 SQVTM and CDR2 ANQGSEA. V shed 4 bases and J 3 bases; nucleotides not matched to a gene: 7.

The CDR3 is CASSSGGHTEAFF. The DNA of the CDR3 is TGTGCCAGCAGTTCAGGGGGTCATACTGAAGCTTTCTTT. This sequence joins TRBV12-3 or TRBV12-4 and TRBJ1-1; TRBD1 aligns across 7 bases. Trimming at V came to 4 bases and at J to 5 bases, leaving 4 bases not matched to a gene. The CDR3 runs to 13 residues.

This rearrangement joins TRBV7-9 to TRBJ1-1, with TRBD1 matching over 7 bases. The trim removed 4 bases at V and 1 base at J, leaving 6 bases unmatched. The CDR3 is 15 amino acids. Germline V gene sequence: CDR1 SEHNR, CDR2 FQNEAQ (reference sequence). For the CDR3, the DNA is TGTGCCAGCAGCTCTCCGACAGGGAGGAACACTGAAGCTTTCTTT. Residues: CASSSPTGRNTEAFF.

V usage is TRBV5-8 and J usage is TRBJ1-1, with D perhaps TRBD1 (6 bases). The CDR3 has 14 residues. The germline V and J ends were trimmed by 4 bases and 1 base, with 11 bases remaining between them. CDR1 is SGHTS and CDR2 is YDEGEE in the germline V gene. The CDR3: CASSPRGRNTEAFF. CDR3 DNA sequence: TGTGCCAGCAGCCCCAGGGGTAGGAACACTGAAGCTTTCTTT.

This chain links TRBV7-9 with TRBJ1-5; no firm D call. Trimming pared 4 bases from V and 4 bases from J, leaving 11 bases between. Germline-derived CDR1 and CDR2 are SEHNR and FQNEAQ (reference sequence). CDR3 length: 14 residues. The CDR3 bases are TGTGCCAGCAGCTCTAGTCGGGGAAATCAGCCCCAGCATTTT. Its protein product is CASSSSRGNQPQHF.

As DNA, the CDR3 is TGTGCCAGCACCCCCGGGACACTTGGTCGGGAGCAGTTCTTC. Translated: CASTPGTLGREQFF. The chain is built from TRBV7-2 and TRBJ2-1; perhaps TRBD1 as D (6 bases). Germline V CDR1 and CDR2: SGHTA, FQGNSA. Trimming stripped 7 bases from V and 10 bases from J, with 20 bases between. The CDR3 covers 14 residues.

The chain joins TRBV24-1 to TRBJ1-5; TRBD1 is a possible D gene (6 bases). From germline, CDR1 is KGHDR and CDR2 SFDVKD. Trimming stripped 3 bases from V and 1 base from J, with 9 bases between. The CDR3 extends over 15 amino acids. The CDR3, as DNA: TGTGCCACCAGTGATCCTGGACAGAGCAATCAGCCCCAGCATTTT. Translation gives CATSDPGQSNQPQHF.

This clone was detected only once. This CDR3 is CASSYISAGESGELFF. For the CDR3, the DNA is TGTGCCAGCAGTTATATTTCGGCAGGGGAATCCGGGGAGCTGTTTTTT. V and J are TRBV6-6 and TRBJ2-2; maybe TRBD1 (6 bases). The CDR3 contains 16 residues. Germline loops: CDR1 MNHNY, CDR2 SVGAGI (reference sequence). The V gene lost 3 bases and the J gene lost 6 bases, with 17 bases spanning the gap.

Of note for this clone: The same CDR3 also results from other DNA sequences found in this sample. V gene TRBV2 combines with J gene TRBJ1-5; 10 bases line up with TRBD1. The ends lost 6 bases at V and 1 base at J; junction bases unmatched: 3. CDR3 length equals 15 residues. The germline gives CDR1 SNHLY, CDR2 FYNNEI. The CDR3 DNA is TGTGCCAGCAGCGGGGACAGGGGAAGCAATCAGCCCCAGCATTTT. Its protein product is CASSGDRGSNQPQHF.

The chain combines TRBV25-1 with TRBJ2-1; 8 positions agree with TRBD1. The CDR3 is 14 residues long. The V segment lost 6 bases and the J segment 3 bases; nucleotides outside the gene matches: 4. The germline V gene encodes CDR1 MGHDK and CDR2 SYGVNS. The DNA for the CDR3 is TGTGCCAGCAGCCTACAGGGGGGCTACAATGAGCAGTTCTTC. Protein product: CASSLQGGYNEQFF.

CDR3: CASSLAPSGGYEQYF. CDR3 nucleotides: TGTGCCAGCAGCTTAGCACCTAGCGGGGGATACGAGCAGTACTTC. V usage is TRBV11-2 and J usage is TRBJ2-7, with 10 bases fitting TRBD2. From germline, CDR1 is SGHAT and CDR2 FQNNGV. Trimming at V came to 1 base and at J to 4 bases, leaving 4 bases not matched to a gene. The CDR3 has 15 residues.

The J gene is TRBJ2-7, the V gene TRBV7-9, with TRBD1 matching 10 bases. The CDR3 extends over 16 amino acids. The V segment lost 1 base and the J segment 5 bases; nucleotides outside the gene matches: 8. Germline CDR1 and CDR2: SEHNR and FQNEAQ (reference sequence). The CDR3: CASSLGLGQGSHEQYF. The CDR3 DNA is TGTGCCAGCAGCTTAGGCTTGGGACAGGGGTCCCACGAGCAGTACTTC.

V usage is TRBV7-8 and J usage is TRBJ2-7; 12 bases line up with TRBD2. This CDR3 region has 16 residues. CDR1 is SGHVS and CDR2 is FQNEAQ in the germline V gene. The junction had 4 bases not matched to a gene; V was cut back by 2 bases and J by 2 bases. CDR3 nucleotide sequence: TGTGCCAGCAGCTTAATAGCTAGCGGGAGGGCCTACGAGCAGTACTTC. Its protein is CASSLIASGRAYEQYF. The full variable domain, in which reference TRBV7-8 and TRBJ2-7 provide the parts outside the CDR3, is GAGVSQSPRYKVAKRGQDVALRCDPISGHVSLFWYQQALGQGPEFLTYFQNEAQLDKSGLPSDRFFAERPEGSVSTLKIQRTQQEDSAVYLCASSLIASGRAYEQYFGPGTRLTVT.

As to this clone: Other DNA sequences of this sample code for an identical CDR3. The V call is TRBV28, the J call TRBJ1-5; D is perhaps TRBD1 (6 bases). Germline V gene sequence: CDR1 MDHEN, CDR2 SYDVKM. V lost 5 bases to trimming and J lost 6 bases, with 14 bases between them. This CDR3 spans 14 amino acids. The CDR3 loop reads CASSALQGAQPQHF. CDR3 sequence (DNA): TGTGCCAGCAGTGCTTTACAGGGAGCTCAGCCCCAGCATTTT.

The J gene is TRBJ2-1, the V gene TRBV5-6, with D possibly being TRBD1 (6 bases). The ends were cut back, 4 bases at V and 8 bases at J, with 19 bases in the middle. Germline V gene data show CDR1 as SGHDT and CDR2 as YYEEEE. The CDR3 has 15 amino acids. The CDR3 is CASSPLGRGRDEQFF. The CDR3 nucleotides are TGTGCCAGCAGCCCTCTTGGCAGGGGTCGGGATGAGCAGTTCTTC.

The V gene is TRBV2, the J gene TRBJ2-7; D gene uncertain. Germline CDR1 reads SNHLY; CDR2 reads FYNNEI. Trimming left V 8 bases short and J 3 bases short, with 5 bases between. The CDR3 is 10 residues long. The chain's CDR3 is CASYNYEQYF. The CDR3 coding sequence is TGTGCCAGCTACAACTACGAGCAGTACTTC.

The CDR3 bases are TGTGCCAGCAGCTTTACACAGGAGACTGAAGCTTTCTTT. Its translation is CASSFTQETEAFF. The rearrangement links TRBV7-9 to TRBJ1-1; possibly TRBD1 for D (5 bases). The ends were cut back, 3 bases at V and 5 bases at J, with 10 bases in the middle. This CDR3 is 13 amino acids long. Germline V gene sequence: CDR1 SEHNR, CDR2 FQNEAQ (reference sequence).

The CDR3 reads CASGRQGINPYGYTF. As DNA, the CDR3 is TGTGCTAGTGGCCGACAGGGGATAAACCCCTATGGCTACACCTTC. The gene calls are TRBV12-5 and TRBJ1-2; 8 nucleotides agree with TRBD1. There are 15 residues in the CDR3. J lost 4 bases, V lost 6 bases, and 10 bases had no gene match. CDR1 is LGHNT, CDR2 FRNRAP, per germline.

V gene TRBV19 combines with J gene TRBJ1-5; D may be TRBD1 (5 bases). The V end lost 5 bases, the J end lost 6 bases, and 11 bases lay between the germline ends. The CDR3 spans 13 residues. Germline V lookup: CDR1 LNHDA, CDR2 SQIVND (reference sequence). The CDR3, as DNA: TGTGCCAGTAGTTTATCAGGGTTTCAGCCCCAGCATTTT. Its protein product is CASSLSGFQPQHF.

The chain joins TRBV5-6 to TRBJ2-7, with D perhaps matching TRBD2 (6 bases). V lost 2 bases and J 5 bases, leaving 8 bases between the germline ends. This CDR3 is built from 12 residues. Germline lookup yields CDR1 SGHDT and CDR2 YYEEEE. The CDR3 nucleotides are TGTGCCAGCAGCTTCGGAGGGAACGAGCAGTACTTC. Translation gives CASSFGGNEQYF.

The CDR3 protein is CASSLVENEQFF. The CDR3 bases are TGTGCCAGCAGCTTGGTGGAGAATGAGCAGTTCTTC. The chain has TRBV5-4 and TRBJ2-1; no clear D. Looked up from germline, CDR1 is SGHNT and CDR2 is YYREEE (reference sequence). The CDR3 contains 12 residues. Trimming took 0 bases from V and 7 from J, leaving 5 bases between them.

The CDR3 spells CASSLEGAPGANVLTF. CDR3 nucleotide sequence: TGTGCCAGCAGCCTTGAGGGGGCGCCCGGGGCCAACGTCCTGACTTTC. This sequence joins TRBV11-2 and TRBJ2-6; 7 nucleotides match TRBD1. Germline loops: CDR1 SGHAT, CDR2 FQNNGV. J gave up 4 bases and V 5 bases, and 8 bases lay outside the gene matches. This CDR3 spans 16 amino acids.